This is a list of T cell receptor beta chains from one sample in a study of CD8 T cells in ankylosing spondylitis. TCRdb re-called the 5' RACE reads through MiXCR, storing one row per CDR3 protein. The data show over 700,000 distinct CDR3 sequences, roughly 19% seen once. Sequencing used blood, either unsorted or a sorted T cell fraction (not recorded which). These receptor sequences come from a male donor with ankylosing spondylitis. Each CDR3 is given with its conserved first and last residue. D genes are given only for firm matches. Size tells how often a clone was seen (once, few, many) or the class of an expanded clone, and some rows leave it out.

v_gene	j_gene	d_gene	abundance	CDR3aa	CDR3nt
TRBV5-4	TRBJ2-2	TRBD2	few	CASSLRTSGGLGELFF	TGTGCCAGCAGCCTCCGGACTAGCGGGGGGCTCGGGGAGCTGTTTTTT
TRBV27	TRBJ1-2	TRBD1	few	CASSSNPGQGYGYTF	TGTGCCAGCAGTTCCAACCCGGGACAGGGCTATGGCTACACCTTC
TRBV3-1	TRBJ2-4	.	few	CASSHRVGQTIQYF	TGTGCCAGCAGCCATAGAGTAGGACAGACCATTCAGTACTTC
TRBV12-3/TRBV12-4	TRBJ2-2	TRBD2	few	CASSFAGRGTGELFF	TGTGCCAGCAGTTTCGCGGGGAGGGGCACCGGGGAGCTGTTTTTT
TRBV5-1	TRBJ2-1	.	few	CASSVVIRGPNEQFF	TGCGCCAGCAGCGTAGTTATCAGGGGCCCCAATGAGCAGTTCTTC
TRBV3-1	TRBJ2-2	.	.	CASSQVGGTHTGELFF	TGTGCCAGCAGCCAAGTCGGCGGGACTCACACCGGGGAGCTGTTTTTT
TRBV24-1	TRBJ1-1	TRBD1	few	CATTGGIHMNTEAFF	TGTGCCACAACAGGGGGAATACACATGAACACTGAAGCTTTCTTT
TRBV18	TRBJ1-2	.	.	CASSTGEDGYTF	TGTGCCAGCTCAACGGGAGAGGATGGCTACACCTTC
TRBV4-1	TRBJ2-5	.	.	CASSPSGSPAQYF	TGCGCCAGCAGCCCCTCTGGGTCCCCAGCCCAGTACTTC
TRBV29-1	TRBJ2-1	.	many	CSVEGGAHEQFF	TGCAGCGTTGAAGGAGGGGCTCATGAGCAGTTCTTC
TRBV3-1	TRBJ2-7	TRBD2	.	CASSQWTSPEQYF	TGTGCCAGCAGCCAGTGGACTAGCCCCGAGCAGTACTTC
TRBV20-1	TRBJ1-1	.	few	CSARRGAGDTEAFF	TGCAGTGCTAGACGGGGGGCAGGGGACACTGAAGCTTTCTTT
TRBV4-1	TRBJ2-7	.	few	CASSQDPQHPTYEQYF	TGCGCCAGCAGCCAAGATCCCCAGCACCCGACCTACGAGCAGTACTTC
TRBV20-1	TRBJ2-1	.	few	CSAPEEPSQFF	TGCAGTGCTCCTGAGGAGCCTTCACAGTTCTTC
TRBV5-8	TRBJ2-5	.	.	CASSLFDGIGKTQYF	TGTGCCAGCAGCTTATTCGACGGGATAGGGAAGACCCAGTACTTC
TRBV14	TRBJ2-1	.	.	CASSQDLGLKQFF	TGTGCCAGCAGCCAAGATCTAGGGTTGAAGCAGTTCTTC
TRBV5-1	TRBJ1-1	.	few	CASRFDRSTEAFF	TGCGCCAGCAGATTTGACAGATCCACTGAAGCTTTCTTT
TRBV6-5	TRBJ2-1	.	.	CASSHFPAEQFF	TGTGCCAGCAGTCATTTCCCCGCCGAGCAGTTCTTC
TRBV12-3/TRBV12-4	TRBJ1-1	TRBD1	few	CASSRLQGAWTEAFF	TGTGCCAGCAGCCGCCTACAGGGGGCGTGGACTGAAGCTTTCTTT
TRBV29-1	TRBJ2-3	TRBD2	.	CSGTGTRRRLGTQYF	TGCAGCGGGACCGGGACTAGGAGGAGACTTGGTACGCAGTATTTT
TRBV30	TRBJ2-1	TRBD2	.	CAWAGLAGAYSYNEQFF	TGTGCCTGGGCGGGACTAGCGGGGGCCTACTCCTACAATGAGCAGTTCTTC